This TCR beta chain was sequenced for a study of blood T cell repertoires in COVID-19. Overall study: Some COVID-19 samples were acute and others convalescent; all came from the United States, Italy and Spain. Sources were T cells, B-cell-depleted T cells, or PBMCs; the material itself was cDNA or gDNA.

Using immunoSEQ multiplex PCR, the repertoire was profiled, and TCRdb retains in-frame clones only, with some absent. The sample shows some 220,000 clones, around 80% of them seen only once. The CDR3 is 15 amino acids. Germline CDR1 and CDR2: MNHEY and SVGEGT. V lost 5 bases and J lost 4; bases outside the gene matches: 7. Sequenced input: peripheral blood. The V call is TRBV6-2 or TRBV6-3, the J call TRBJ1-5, with TRBD1 matching 8 bases. This clonotype originated in a human donor in a cohort sampled during active COVID-19. Here the CDR3 reads CASSHRDRTNQPQHF. The CDR3 DNA reads as TGTGCCAGCAGTCACCGGGACAGGACTAATCAGCCCCAGCATTTT.